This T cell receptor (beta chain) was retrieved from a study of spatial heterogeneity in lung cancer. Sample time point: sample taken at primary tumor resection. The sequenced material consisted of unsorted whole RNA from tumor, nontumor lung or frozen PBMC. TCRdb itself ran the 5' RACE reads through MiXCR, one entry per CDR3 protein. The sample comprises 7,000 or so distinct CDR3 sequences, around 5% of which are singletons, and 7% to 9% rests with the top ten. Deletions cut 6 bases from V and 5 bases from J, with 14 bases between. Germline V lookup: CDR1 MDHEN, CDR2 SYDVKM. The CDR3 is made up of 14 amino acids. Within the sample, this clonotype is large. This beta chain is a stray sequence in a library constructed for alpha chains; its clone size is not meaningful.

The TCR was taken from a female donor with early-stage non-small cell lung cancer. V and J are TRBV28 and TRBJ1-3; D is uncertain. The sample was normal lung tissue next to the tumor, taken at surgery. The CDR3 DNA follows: TGTGCCAGCAGCCTGTCTCGTTCGAGAAACACCATATATTTT. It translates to CASSLSRSRNTIYF.